What follows are 19 T cell receptor beta chains derived from one specimen sequenced in a study of tissue T cells after allogeneic stem cell transplantation. The table came from immunoSEQ multiplex PCR; TCRdb's copy has only in-frame clones and leaves some out. The table lists about 26,000 clones, under 95% of them singletons. The sequencing used blood, collected before transplantation. The source of these receptors is a male donor aged 60 or over who later had graft-versus-host disease after an allogeneic stem cell transplant.

Here the CDR3 DNA reads TGTGCCAGCAGCCTTACAGGCCTCTCTGGAAACACCATATATTTT. The encoded protein is CASSLTGLSGNTIYF. This chain links TRBV27 with TRBJ1-3, with D possibly matching TRBD1 (5 bases). Trimming removed 6 bases at V and 0 bases at J, with 12 bases between. The CDR3 covers 15 residues. Germline-derived CDR1 and CDR2 are MNHEY and SMNVEV (reference sequence).

The CDR3, as DNA: TGCGCCAGCAGCTTGTTAATTAATAGCGGGAGAAGGAACAATGAGCAGTTCTTC. Translated: CASSLLINSGRRNNEQFF. The chain employs TRBV5-1 and TRBJ2-1; 9 bases fit TRBD2. Germline CDR1 is SGHRS and CDR2 is YFSETQ. The V segment lost 1 base and the J segment 5 bases; nucleotides outside the gene matches: 13. The CDR3 spans 18 residues.

J is TRBJ1-1 and V is TRBV3-1 (or the pseudogene TRBV3-2), with D perhaps matching TRBD1 (5 bases). The CDR3 totals 12 residues. The germline gives CDR1 LGHDT, CDR2 YNNKEL (reference sequence). V was cut by 2 bases and J by 8 bases, with 9 bases left in between. This chain's CDR3 is CASSQQTAEAFF. The CDR3 DNA reads as TGTGCCAGCAGCCAACAGACAGCGGAAGCTTTCTTT.

V and J are TRBV19 and TRBJ1-2; possibly TRBD1 for D (5 bases). The V gene lost 9 bases and the J gene lost 5 bases, with 13 bases spanning the gap. Germline loops: CDR1 LNHDA, CDR2 SQIVND (reference sequence). This CDR3 comprises 12 residues. The CDR3 DNA reads TGTGCCAGCCGCATAGGGGAATATGGCTACACCTTC. Amino acids: CASRIGEYGYTF. The full variable domain, with the rest looked up from reference TRBV19 and TRBJ1-2, is DGGITQSPKYLFRKEGQNVTLSCEQNLNHDAMYWYRQDPGQGLRLIYYSQIVNDFQKGDIAEGYSVSREKKESFPLTVTSAQKNPTAFYLCASRIGEYGYTFGSGTRLTVV.

This sequence joins TRBV11-2 and TRBJ2-3, with TRBD2 as a possible D gene (5 bases). Germline V gives CDR1 SGHAT, CDR2 FQNNGV. V was shortened by 4 bases and J by 1 base, with 6 bases between the two germline ends. This CDR3 has 13 residues. The CDR3: CASSSGGTDTQYF. In DNA, the CDR3 is TGTGCCAGCAGCTCCGGGGGCACAGATACGCAGTATTTT.

The chain links TRBV7-9 to TRBJ1-1, with D hard to call. The CDR3 extends over 13 amino acids. Germline V CDR1 and CDR2: SEHNR, FQNEAQ (reference sequence). Trimming took 2 bases from V and 7 from J, leaving 11 bases between them. The CDR3 protein is CASSLTLGVEAFF. CDR3 DNA: TGTGCCAGCAGCTTAACCCTCGGGGTTGAAGCTTTCTTT.

This clone was seen a single time. This chain uses TRBV3-1 (or the pseudogene TRBV3-2) with TRBJ1-1, with TRBD1 as a possible D gene (6 bases). Between the trimmed V and J ends, which lost 4 bases and 5 bases, there was a span of 11 bases. From germline, CDR1 is LGHDT and CDR2 YNNKEL (reference sequence). The CDR3 has 13 residues. The CDR3 reads CASSRKGGTEAFF. CDR3 bases: TGTGCCAGCAGCCGAAAGGGGGGAACTGAAGCTTTCTTT.

This clone has just a few counts. The chain has TRBV7-2 and TRBJ1-5; TRBD1 matches at 7 bases. Germline V lookup: CDR1 SGHTA, CDR2 FQGNSA. The CDR3 loop spans 15 amino acids. The V and J ends lost 1 base and 7 bases, in that order; junction bases with no gene match: 7. CDR3 region: CASSLVQGGKQPQHF. In DNA, the CDR3 is TGTGCCAGCAGCTTAGTCCAGGGGGGAAAACAGCCCCAGCATTTT.

V usage is TRBV27 and J usage is TRBJ1-3; D is perhaps TRBD1 (5 bases). Trimming took off 8 bases at V and 1 base at J, with 12 bases between the two ends. Per the germline V gene, CDR1 is MNHEY and CDR2 is SMNVEV (reference sequence). The CDR3 totals 14 residues. The CDR3 nucleotides are TGTGCCAGCTCGTCGGGGCGTTCTGGAAACACCATATATTTT. Translated: CASSSGRSGNTIYF.

This clone came up a few times. J is TRBJ1-5 and V is TRBV7-2; 9 bases agree with TRBD1. The CDR3 runs to 15 residues. Per the germline V gene, CDR1 is SGHTA and CDR2 is FQGNSA. Trimming at V came to 5 bases and at J to 4 bases, leaving 6 bases not matched to a gene. Here the CDR3 reads CASSRTGVENQPQHF. CDR3 coding DNA: TGTGCCAGCAGCAGGACAGGGGTAGAGAATCAGCCCCAGCATTTT.

The chain has TRBV24-1 and TRBJ2-6, with D uncertain. The CDR3 totals 18 residues. The germline V gene has CDR1 KGHDR and CDR2 SFDVKD. V was trimmed by 9 bases and J by 0 bases, leaving 20 bases between them. CDR3 bases: TGTGCCACCGAAAAATACCGGACCGCACACTCTGGGGCCAACGTCCTGACTTTC. Translation: CATEKYRTAHSGANVLTF.

This rearrangement joins TRBV5-6 to TRBJ2-7; tentative D call: TRBD1 (6 bases). Trimming took off 1 base at V and 4 bases at J, with 9 bases between the two ends. Germline CDR1 is SGHDT and CDR2 is YYEEEE. This CDR3 comprises 13 residues. This CDR3 reads CASSLFQGYEQYF. The DNA for the CDR3 is TGTGCCAGCAGCTTGTTTCAGGGGTACGAGCAGTACTTC. The full variable domain, in which reference TRBV5-6 and TRBJ2-7 provide the parts outside the CDR3, is DAGVTQSPTHLIKTRGQQVTLRCSPKSGHDTVSWYQQALGQGPQFIFQYYEEEERQRGNFPDRFSGHQFPNYSSELNVNALLLGDSALYLCASSLFQGYEQYFGPGTRLTVT.

The chain carries TRBV6-4 and TRBJ1-1; TRBD1 matches 10 bases. Trimming at V came to 6 bases and at J to 4 bases, leaving 5 bases not matched to a gene. CDR1 MRHNA and CDR2 SNTAGT come from the germline V gene. The CDR3 loop spans 14 amino acids. The CDR3 here is CASRAGTGATEAFF. The CDR3 DNA reads as TGTGCCAGCAGAGCCGGGACAGGGGCCACTGAAGCTTTCTTT.

The chain is built from TRBV5-1 and TRBJ2-7, with D tentatively TRBD1 (5 bases). The CDR3 totals 14 residues. From germline, CDR1 is SGHRS and CDR2 YFSETQ. The V end lost 0 bases, the J end lost 1 base, and 8 bases lay between the germline ends. The CDR3 region is CASSLVGRSYEQYF. The CDR3 coding sequence is TGCGCCAGCAGCTTGGTGGGGCGGTCCTACGAGCAGTACTTC.

V and J are TRBV6-5 and TRBJ1-5; 9 bases are shared with TRBD1. Looked up from germline, CDR1 is MNHEY and CDR2 is SVGAGI. V lost 6 bases and J lost 7; bases outside the gene matches: 10. The CDR3 runs 15 residues. CDR3 sequence (DNA): TGTGCCAGCAGCCGCACCGGGACAGGGACACAGCCCCAGCATTTT. Amino acid sequence: CASSRTGTGTQPQHF.

The V gene is TRBV5-1, the J gene TRBJ1-1; D is uncertain. Germline loops: CDR1 SGHRS, CDR2 YFSETQ. Trimming pared 0 bases from V and 1 base from J, leaving 4 bases between. The CDR3 has 13 amino acids. CDR3 nucleotide sequence: TGCGCCAGCAGCTTGGGAGGGAACACTGAAGCTTTCTTT. It specifies CASSLGGNTEAFF. The complete variable domain, with remaining parts taken from reference TRBV5-1 and TRBJ1-1, reads KAGVTQTPRYLIKTRGQQVTLSCSPISGHRSVSWYQQTPGQGLQFLFEYFSETQRNKGNFPGRFSGRQFSNSRSEMNVSTLELGDSALYLCASSLGGNTEAFFGQGTRLTVV.

The rearrangement joins TRBV4-2 to TRBJ1-5, with D unclear. The CDR3 sequence is 14 residues long. In germline, CDR1 is LGHNA, CDR2 YNFKEQ. V lost 0 bases, J lost 4 bases, and 7 bases lay in between. As DNA, the CDR3 is TGTGCCAGCAGCCAAGAAACACTAAATCAGCCCCAGCATTTT. This sequence encodes CASSQETLNQPQHF.

The V call is TRBV7-9, the J call TRBJ1-3; 12 bases map to TRBD1. The CDR3 has 17 amino acids. V dropped 5 bases and J dropped 1; count of bases not matched to a gene: 6. Germline CDR1 SEHNR, CDR2 FQNEAQ (reference sequence). CDR3 in DNA: TGTGCCAGCAGCAAGGGACAGGGGGCGCATTCTGGAAACACCATATATTTT. It encodes CASSKGQGAHSGNTIYF.

V is TRBV24-1 and J is TRBJ2-3, with D tentatively TRBD1 (6 bases). Germline CDR1 is KGHDR and CDR2 is SFDVKD. Trimming took 3 bases from V and 3 from J, leaving 9 bases between them. The CDR3 loop spans 14 amino acids. The CDR3 reads CATSDPRGTDTQYF. CDR3 DNA sequence: TGTGCCACCAGTGATCCCAGGGGAACAGATACGCAGTATTTT.